The 22 T cell receptor beta chains below were found in one sample sequenced in a study of blood T cell repertoires in COVID-19. This table comes from immunoSEQ multiplex PCR, and its TCRdb copy is limited to in-frame clones, with some not included. The table lists 130,000 to 150,000 clones, around 84% of them singletons. Sequenced input: peripheral blood. Receptors were obtained from a human donor in a cohort sampled during active COVID-19.

The rearrangement joins TRBV7-9 to TRBJ2-7, with 7 positions matching TRBD1. CDR1 and CDR2 (germline): SEHNR, FQNEAQ (reference sequence). CDR3 size: 14 residues. V lost 4 bases to trimming and J lost 2 bases; unmatched junction nucleotides: 5. CDR3 sequence: CASSSRGSPYEQYF. Written as DNA, the CDR3 is TGTGCCAGCAGCTCCAGGGGGTCGCCCTACGAGCAGTACTTC.

The chain uses TRBV10-1 and TRBJ2-3; D is possibly TRBD1 (6 bases). The CDR3 is 13 amino acids. Trimming took off 5 bases at V and 10 bases at J, with 16 bases between the two ends. Per the germline V gene, CDR1 is WNHNN and CDR2 is SYGVQD (reference sequence). CDR3 in DNA: TGCGCCAGCAGTCTCGGACAGCGTTCATCGCAGTATTTT. It is translated as CASSLGQRSSQYF.

The chain recombines TRBV7-2 with TRBJ1-5; possible D gene TRBD1, 5 bases. The CDR3 is made up of 14 amino acids. Germline assignment: CDR1 SGHTA and CDR2 FQGNSA. Trimming removed 1 base at V and 7 bases at J, with 11 bases between. CDR3: CASSLGQGSQPQHF. DNA of the CDR3: TGTGCCAGCAGCTTAGGTCAGGGCAGCCAGCCCCAGCATTTT.

The V call is TRBV5-6, the J call TRBJ1-2; D is perhaps TRBD1 (5 bases). Germline V gives CDR1 SGHDT, CDR2 YYEEEE. The CDR3 loop spans 14 amino acids. Trimming shortened V by 0 bases and J by 6 bases, and 12 bases separated the two germline ends. For the CDR3, the DNA is TGTGCCAGCAGCTTGGTGGCACCGGGGGATGGCTACACCTTC. Amino acids: CASSLVAPGDGYTF. Together with reference TRBV5-6 and TRBJ1-2, the CDR3 gives the full variable domain: DAGVTQSPTHLIKTRGQQVTLRCSPKSGHDTVSWYQQALGQGPQFIFQYYEEEERQRGNFPDRFSGHQFPNYSSELNVNALLLGDSALYLCASSLVAPGDGYTFGSGTRLTVV.

This sequence joins TRBV19 and TRBJ2-7; D might be TRBD2 (5 bases). Per germline, CDR1 LNHDA and CDR2 SQIVND (reference sequence). V lost 8 bases, J lost 6 bases, and 17 bases lay in between. The CDR3 sequence is 13 residues long. CDR3 amino acids: CASGMGEGLEQYF. Here the CDR3 DNA reads TGTGCCAGTGGGATGGGCGAGGGCCTCGAGCAGTACTTC.

The chain is built from TRBV11-2 and TRBJ2-5; TRBD2 might be the D (5 bases). CDR3 length equals 15 residues. The V and J ends lost 5 bases and 5 bases respectively, with 18 bases between them. The germline V gene has CDR1 SGHAT and CDR2 FQNNGV. For the CDR3, the DNA is TGTGCCAGCAGCCTATTTAGGATGAGGGCTGAGACCCAGTACTTC. Amino acids: CASSLFRMRAETQYF.

V gene TRBV6-2 or TRBV6-3 combines with J gene TRBJ1-1; D uncertain. From germline, CDR1 is MNHEY and CDR2 SVGEGT. The CDR3 sequence is 13 residues long. The germline V and J ends were trimmed by 5 bases and 4 bases, with 11 bases remaining between them. The CDR3 DNA reads TGTGCCAGCAGTCTATCAAGAGGCACTGAAGCTTTCTTT. Residues: CASSLSRGTEAFF.

This clone was recorded only once. The chain links TRBV7-2 to TRBJ2-5, with 9 bases aligning to TRBD2. Germline lookup yields CDR1 SGHTA and CDR2 FQGNSA. This CDR3 is 17 amino acids long. With V trimmed by 1 base and J by 0 bases, 6 bases remained unmatched. The CDR3 protein is CASSLEGRGGYQETQYF. The CDR3 DNA reads as TGTGCCAGCAGCTTAGAAGGGCGGGGGGGGTACCAAGAGACCCAGTACTTC. Using reference TRBV7-2 and TRBJ2-5 for the parts outside the CDR3, the full variable domain is GAGVSQSPSNKVTEKGKDVELRCDPISGHTALYWYRQSLGQGLEFLIYFQGNSAPDKSGLPSDRFSAERTGGSVSTLTIQRTQQEDSAVYLCASSLEGRGGYQETQYFGPGTRLLVL.

The chain uses TRBV11-2 and TRBJ2-3; TRBD2 matches at 11 bases. J was trimmed by 3 bases and V by 4 bases; bases with no gene match: 3. The CDR3 sequence is 15 residues long. Germline V gene sequence: CDR1 SGHAT, CDR2 FQNNGV. Here the CDR3 reads CASSSRTSGTDTQYF. The CDR3 coding sequence is TGTGCCAGCAGCTCAAGGACTAGCGGGACAGATACGCAGTATTTT. The entire variable domain, with the rest obtained from reference TRBV11-2 and TRBJ2-3, is as follows: EAGVAQSPRYKIIEKRQSVAFWCNPISGHATLYWYQQILGQGPKLLIQFQNNGVVDDSQLPKDRFSAERLKGVDSTLKIQPAKLEDSAVYLCASSSRTSGTDTQYFGPGTRLTVL.

This sequence joins TRBV15 and TRBJ1-2; D is undetermined. Germline V gene sequence: CDR1 LNHNV, CDR2 YYDKDF (reference sequence). The germline V and J ends were trimmed by 0 bases and 5 bases, with 13 bases remaining between them. There are 15 residues in the CDR3. As DNA, the CDR3 is TGTGCCACCAGCAGAGATTATACAGCAAGATATGGCTACACCTTC. Encoded protein: CATSRDYTARYGYTF.

This clone has just one count. The V gene is TRBV12-3 or TRBV12-4, the J gene TRBJ2-7; D is ambiguous. This CDR3 spans 13 amino acids. Trimming stripped 3 bases from V and 7 bases from J, with 13 bases between. This chain's CDR3 is CASSFRGLGEQYF. The CDR3 bases are TGTGCCAGCAGTTTCCGAGGTTTGGGTGAGCAGTACTTC.

Notes on this clone: One end of the junction is discordant with germline, which a read error may explain. The CDR3: CASSKDTGTETQYF. The CDR3 nucleotides read TGCGCCAGCAGCAAAGACACAGGGACAGAGACCCAGTACTTC. V gene TRBV4-3 combines with J gene TRBJ2-5, with a tentative D call TRBD1 (6 bases). CDR1 is LGHNA and CDR2 is YSLEER in the germline V gene. The CDR3 contains 14 residues.

The chain joins TRBV5-1 to TRBJ1-2; 8 bases line up with TRBD1. Looked up from germline, CDR1 is SGHRS and CDR2 is YFSETQ. The CDR3 length is 15 residues. The V and J ends lost 2 bases and 7 bases, in that order; junction bases with no gene match: 10. The CDR3, as DNA: TGCGCCAGCAGCTTACCAGGCCAGGGGGCGTTTGGCTACACCTTC. It codes for CASSLPGQGAFGYTF.

V usage is TRBV7-9 and J usage is TRBJ2-3, with D possibly being TRBD1 (6 bases). CDR3 size: 16 residues. The V end lost 5 bases, the J end lost 0 bases, and 15 bases lay between the germline ends. Germline-derived CDR1 and CDR2 are SEHNR and FQNEAQ (reference sequence). CDR3 in DNA: TGTGCCAGCAGCCTAACCGGGACAACCAGCACAGATACGCAGTATTTT. Its protein is CASSLTGTTSTDTQYF.

The chain uses TRBV4-1 and TRBJ1-4, with TRBD1 identical over 7 bases. J gave up 8 bases and V 4 bases, and 7 bases lay outside the gene matches. The CDR3 has 14 residues. Per germline, CDR1 MGHRA and CDR2 YSYEKL. The CDR3 DNA follows: TGCGCCAGCAGCCCGACAGGGTGGGACGAAAAACTGTTTTTT. It yields the protein CASSPTGWDEKLFF.

Notes on this clone: Other DNA sequences in the sample encode the same CDR3. The chain uses TRBV7-9 and TRBJ2-2; TRBD1 is a possible D gene (6 bases). Germline CDR1 is SEHNR and CDR2 is FQNEAQ (reference sequence). The CDR3 loop spans 14 amino acids. The V end was cut by 0 bases, the J end by 4 bases, with 6 bases between. The CDR3 DNA follows: TGTGCCAGCAGCTTAGCAGGGGGCACCGGGGAGCTGTTTTTT. This encodes CASSLAGGTGELFF. The full variable domain, with the rest looked up from reference TRBV7-9 and TRBJ2-2, is DTGVSQNPRHKITKRGQNVTFRCDPISEHNRLYWYRQTLGQGPEFLTYFQNEAQLEKSRLLSDRFSAERPKGSFSTLEIQRTEQGDSAMYLCASSLAGGTGELFFGEGSRLTVL.

This chain connects TRBV6-5 to TRBJ2-1, with 10 bases fitting TRBD2. From germline, CDR1 is MNHEY and CDR2 SVGAGI. V was clipped by 8 bases and J by 6 bases; unmatched bases: 4. The CDR3 is made up of 13 amino acids. The CDR3 bases are TGTGCCAGCCTCAGCGGGGGGGTCAATGAGCAGTTCTTC. This translates into CASLSGGVNEQFF.

The genes are TRBV3-1 (or the pseudogene TRBV3-2) and TRBJ2-6; 9 bases align to TRBD1. This CDR3 contains 18 residues. Germline V gives CDR1 LGHDT, CDR2 YNNKEL (reference sequence). V gave up 4 bases and J gave up 0 bases; unmatched junction bases: 7. The CDR3 coding sequence is TGTGCCAGCAGCCGAACCGGGACAGGGTTCTCTGGGGCCAACGTCCTGACTTTC. This translates into CASSRTGTGFSGANVLTF.

This clone showed up just a few times. The chain uses TRBV5-5 and TRBJ2-3, with 10 positions matching TRBD2. The junction had 7 bases not matched to a gene; V was cut back by 0 bases and J by 6 bases. CDR1 SGHKS and CDR2 YYEKEE come from the germline V gene (reference sequence). The CDR3 totals 16 residues. CDR3 sequence: CASSLVRAGGRDTQYF. CDR3 bases: TGTGCCAGCAGCTTGGTACGAGCGGGGGGGCGGGATACGCAGTATTTT.

The chain employs TRBV7-3 and TRBJ2-1; 8 positions agree with TRBD1. Germline values: CDR1 SGHTA, CDR2 FQGTGA. V was pared by 5 bases and J by 0 bases, with 3 bases of the junction left unmatched. The CDR3 has 15 amino acids. The CDR3 DNA reads TGTGCCAGCAGCCCTACAGGGGGCTCCTACAATGAGCAGTTCTTC. Translating gives CASSPTGGSYNEQFF. Looking up the rest from reference TRBV7-3 and TRBJ2-1 gives the full variable domain: GAGVSQTPSNKVTEKGKYVELRCDPISGHTALYWYRQSLGQGPEFLIYFQGTGAADDSGLPNDRFFAVRPEGSVSTLKIQRTERGDSAVYLCASSPTGGSYNEQFFGPGTRLTVL.

This chain connects TRBV5-4 to TRBJ2-7; 12 positions agree with TRBD2. Germline lookup yields CDR1 SGHNT and CDR2 YYREEE (reference sequence). Trimming at V came to 3 bases and at J to 4 bases, leaving 5 bases not matched to a gene. The CDR3 has 15 amino acids. The DNA of the CDR3 is TGTGCCAGCAGCTCCCGACTAGCGGGGGTTTACGAGCAGTACTTC. Encoded protein: CASSSRLAGVYEQYF.

The V call is TRBV19, the J call TRBJ1-5; tentatively, D is TRBD1 (5 bases). Germline V gene data show CDR1 as LNHDA and CDR2 as SQIVND (reference sequence). V gave up 4 bases and J gave up 6 bases, with 13 bases separating them. The length of the CDR3 is 14 residues. In DNA, the CDR3 is TGTGCCAGTAGTAACCAGGGTAGAGGTCAGCCCCAGCATTTT. This gives the protein CASSNQGRGQPQHF. Filled out from reference TRBV19 and TRBJ1-5, the complete variable domain reads DGGITQSPKYLFRKEGQNVTLSCEQNLNHDAMYWYRQDPGQGLRLIYYSQIVNDFQKGDIAEGYSVSREKKESFPLTVTSAQKNPTAFYLCASSNQGRGQPQHFGDGTRLSIL.